This entry lists 2 T cell receptor beta chains sequenced from one sample in a study of control samples from healthy donors and cancer patients. Profiling relied on immunoSEQ multiplex PCR, and the TCRdb table lists in-frame clones only, not all of them. The top ten clones hold around 3.8% of a sample with 73,000 or so clones, more than 75% of them seen once. Sequenced sample: blood. The receptors were sampled from a woman in her fifties or sixties in good health.

The chain couples TRBV5-4 to TRBJ1-1; D remains unclear. Germline lookup yields CDR1 SGHNT and CDR2 YYREEE (reference sequence). This CDR3 region has 14 residues. Trimming shortened V by 4 bases and J by 4 bases, and 14 bases separated the two germline ends. CDR3 sequence reads: CASSPTVKGTEAFF. CDR3 coding DNA: TGTGCCAGCAGCCCGACGGTAAAAGGCACTGAAGCTTTCTTT.

The CDR3: CASGLWGSEAFF. In DNA, the CDR3 is TGTGCTAGTGGTTTATGGGGGTCTGAAGCTTTCTTT. V gene TRBV12-5 combines with J gene TRBJ1-1, with D maybe TRBD1 (5 bases). Trimming shortened V by 3 bases and J by 6 bases, and 8 bases separated the two germline ends. The germline gives CDR1 LGHNT, CDR2 FRNRAP. CDR3 length equals 12 residues.